These 9 T cell receptor beta chains came from one sample sequenced in a study of shared clonotypes between healthy human individuals. Assay used: immunoSEQ multiplex PCR; TCRdb lists only in-frame clones, some missing. The sample lists about 770,000 clones, approximately 72% occurring once. Source material: memory CD4+ T cells sorted from blood. Noted subset: CD45RA-negative fraction. These receptors all stem from a woman aged 25 to 39 in good health.

This clone occurred a few times. The chain joins TRBV25-1 to TRBJ2-5; D is perhaps TRBD1 or TRBD2 (5 bases each). TRBJ2-7 matches the DNA end more closely, so the J call is doubtful. Germline-derived CDR1 and CDR2 are MGHDK and SYGVNS. The CDR3 extends over 13 amino acids. CDR3 region: CASRAGTGYEQYF. Here the CDR3 DNA reads TGTGCCAGCAGAGCCGGGACGGGGTACGAGCAGTACTTC.

The genes are TRBV7-2 and TRBJ2-7, with 9 bases matching TRBD2. The CDR3 covers 15 residues. The V gene end was trimmed by 3 bases and the J gene end by 5 bases; junction bases not matched to a gene: 8. CDR1 SGHTA and CDR2 FQGNSA come from the germline V gene. The CDR3 coding sequence is TGTGCCAGCAGCTTTCCCACTAGCGGGCAAAACGAGCAGTACTTC. Translation gives CASSFPTSGQNEQYF.

The chain carries TRBV27 and TRBJ1-5; 9 nucleotides agree with TRBD1. Losses at the gene ends were 4 bases for V and 0 bases for J; bases not matched to a gene: 10. In germline, CDR1 is MNHEY, CDR2 SMNVEV (reference sequence). The CDR3 contains 18 residues. The CDR3: CASSWRTGVGYSNQPQHF. CDR3 DNA sequence: TGTGCCAGCAGTTGGAGGACAGGGGTGGGCTATAGCAATCAGCCCCAGCATTTT.

The gene calls are TRBV19 and TRBJ1-1; D gene uncertain. Germline-derived CDR1 and CDR2 are LNHDA and SQIVND (reference sequence). The CDR3 runs 15 residues. The germline V and J ends were trimmed by 0 bases and 1 base, with 9 bases remaining between them. The CDR3 region is CASSIDFSENTEAFF. CDR3 nucleotide sequence: TGTGCCAGTAGTATAGATTTTTCAGAGAACACTGAAGCTTTCTTT.

The chain employs TRBV5-1 and TRBJ1-1; D gene uncertain. Germline V gene sequence: CDR1 SGHRS, CDR2 YFSETQ. CDR3 length: 15 amino acids. Trimming took off 4 bases at V and 0 bases at J, with 13 bases between the two ends. The CDR3 nucleotides read TGCGCCAGCAGCCCCGGACGCCCGTTGAACACTGAAGCTTTCTTT. It translates to CASSPGRPLNTEAFF.

As DNA, the CDR3 is TGTGCCATCAGTGAGGAGGGGGCGAGCTATGGCTACACCTTC. Translating it yields CAISEEGASYGYTF. V and J are TRBV10-3 and TRBJ1-2; TRBD1 matches at 7 bases. V was clipped by 2 bases and J by 4 bases; unmatched bases: 4. Germline-derived CDR1 and CDR2 are ENHRY and SYGVKD. The length of the CDR3 is 14 residues.

The chain employs TRBV7-9 and TRBJ2-1; 12 nucleotides match TRBD2. V trimming: 5 bases; J trimming: 5 bases; junction bases outside the gene matches: 1. This CDR3 has 14 residues. Germline V lookup: CDR1 SEHNR, CDR2 FQNEAQ (reference sequence). CDR3 DNA sequence: TGTGCCAGCAGCCGGACTAGCGGGAACAATGAGCAGTTCTTC. Its translation is CASSRTSGNNEQFF.

The CDR3 DNA reads TGTGCCAGCAGGACTACCCTTGGGGGGGGGCGACTTGAAGCTTTCTTT. It yields the protein CASRTTLGGGRLEAFF. The rearrangement uses TRBV25-1 and TRBJ1-1, with D possibly TRBD1 on 6 matching bases. Germline values: CDR1 MGHDK, CDR2 SYGVNS. V lost 6 bases and J lost 7, with 24 bases in between. CDR3 length: 16 amino acids.

This rearrangement joins TRBV11-2 to TRBJ2-3; unclear D gene. This CDR3 contains 15 residues. V gave up 10 bases and J gave up 6 bases, with 23 bases separating them. CDR1 and CDR2 (germline): SGHAT, FQNNGV. The CDR3 DNA reads as TGTGCCACCCGTGGGCAAACATTAGGTCGCGATACGCAGTATTTT. It is translated as CATRGQTLGRDTQYF.